Below are 5 T cell receptor beta chains sequenced from a single sample in a study of a mutant IDH1 vaccine in newly diagnosed glioma. Stated time point: week 35, safety follow-up. Every vaccine dose comprised 300 ug of mutant IDH1 20-mer peptide plus topical imiquimod. Which antigens these TCRs recognize remains unknown. The protocol was immunoSEQ multiplex PCR, while the TCRdb copy is restricted to in-frame clones and leaves out a portion. The sample lists 40,000 to 60,000 clones; roughly 80% were seen once. The sample in question was PBMCs, obtained from a glioma patient whose treatment included an IDH1 peptide vaccine. These TCRs come from a man aged 40-55 years with glioma.

The chain combines TRBV7-9 with TRBJ1-1; 7 nucleotides agree with TRBD1. Germline V gene sequence: CDR1 SEHNR, CDR2 FQNEAQ (reference sequence). The V and J ends lost 4 bases and 5 bases, in that order; junction bases with no gene match: 7. This CDR3 has 14 amino acids. In nucleotides, the CDR3 is TGTGCCAGCAGCTATGACAGGGTGGGAACTGAAGCTTTCTTT. Protein product: CASSYDRVGTEAFF.

The CDR3 region has the DNA TGTGCCAGCAGCTTAGTAGTGCATAGGGGCTACACCTTC. It encodes CASSLVVHRGYTF. V usage is TRBV7-9 and J usage is TRBJ1-2; D call uncertain. Trimming stripped 1 base from V and 8 bases from J, with 11 bases between. The CDR3 sequence is 13 residues long. Germline V gene lookup returns CDR1 SEHNR and CDR2 FQNEAQ (reference sequence). Together with reference TRBV7-9 and TRBJ1-2, the CDR3 gives the full variable domain: DTGVSQNPRHKITKRGQNVTFRCDPISEHNRLYWYRQTLGQGPEFLTYFQNEAQLEKSRLLSDRFSAERPKGSFSTLEIQRTEQGDSAMYLCASSLVVHRGYTFGSGTRLTVV.

The chain carries TRBV2 and TRBJ1-4, with TRBD1 identical over 8 bases. The CDR3 sequence is 16 residues long. The germline V gene encodes CDR1 SNHLY and CDR2 FYNNEI. Trimming at V came to 5 bases and at J to 8 bases, leaving 13 bases not matched to a gene. Here the CDR3 DNA reads TGTGCCAGCAGTTTCCTTTTACAGGGGGTGGAGGAAAAACTGTTTTTT. Translation gives CASSFLLQGVEEKLFF.

The chain couples TRBV2 to TRBJ1-6; D perhaps matches TRBD1 (5 bases). Germline CDR1 reads SNHLY; CDR2 reads FYNNEI. This CDR3 is built from 15 residues. The V end lost 4 bases, the J end lost 7 bases, and 14 bases lay between the germline ends. In DNA, the CDR3 is TGTGCCAGCAGTGCCCCCGGGACCGTAAATTCACCCCTCCACTTT. Encoded protein: CASSAPGTVNSPLHF.

This clone was seen at least ten times. This rearrangement joins TRBV6-1 to TRBJ1-1; D unclear. Germline V gene data show CDR1 as MNHNS and CDR2 as SASEGT. CDR3 length equals 10 residues. Trimming cost V 11 bases and J 6 bases, with 10 bases left between them. The CDR3 sequence: CALGSAEAFF. The DNA of the CDR3 is TGTGCCTTGGGGTCGGCTGAAGCTTTCTTT.